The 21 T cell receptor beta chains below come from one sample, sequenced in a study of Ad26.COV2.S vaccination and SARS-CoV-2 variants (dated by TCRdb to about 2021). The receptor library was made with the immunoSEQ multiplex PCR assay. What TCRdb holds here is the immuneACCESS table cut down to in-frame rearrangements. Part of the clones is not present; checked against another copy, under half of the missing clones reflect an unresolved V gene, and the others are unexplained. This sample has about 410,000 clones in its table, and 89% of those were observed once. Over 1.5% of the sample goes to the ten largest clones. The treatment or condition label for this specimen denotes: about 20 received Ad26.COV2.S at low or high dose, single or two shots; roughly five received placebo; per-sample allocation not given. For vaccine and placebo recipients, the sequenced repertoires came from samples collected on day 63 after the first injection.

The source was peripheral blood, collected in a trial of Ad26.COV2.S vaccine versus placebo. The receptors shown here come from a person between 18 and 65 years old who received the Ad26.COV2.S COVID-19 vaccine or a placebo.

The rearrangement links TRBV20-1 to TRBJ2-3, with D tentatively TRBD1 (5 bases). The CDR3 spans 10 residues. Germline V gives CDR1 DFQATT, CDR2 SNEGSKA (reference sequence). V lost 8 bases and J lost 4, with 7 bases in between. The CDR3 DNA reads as TGCAGTTCCAGGGCAGATACGCAGTATTTT. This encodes CSSRADTQYF.

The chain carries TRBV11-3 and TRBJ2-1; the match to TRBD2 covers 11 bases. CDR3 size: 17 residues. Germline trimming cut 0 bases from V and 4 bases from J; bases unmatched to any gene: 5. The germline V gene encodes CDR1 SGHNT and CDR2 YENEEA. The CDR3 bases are TGTGCCAGCAGCTTAGAGCCCACTAGCGGGAGTTACAATGAGCAGTTCTTC. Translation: CASSLEPTSGSYNEQFF.

CDR3: CASSLTRDTEAFF. The DNA for the CDR3 is TGCGCCAGCAGTTTGACCCGCGACACTGAAGCTTTCTTT. This chain joins TRBV5-1 and TRBJ1-1, with D hard to call. With 5 bases removed from V and 3 bases from J, the gap between germline ends came to 11 bases. Germline lookup yields CDR1 SGHRS and CDR2 YFSETQ. The CDR3 length is 13 residues. Together with reference TRBV5-1 and TRBJ1-1, the CDR3 gives the full variable domain: KAGVTQTPRYLIKTRGQQVTLSCSPISGHRSVSWYQQTPGQGLQFLFEYFSETQRNKGNFPGRFSGRQFSNSRSEMNVSTLELGDSALYLCASSLTRDTEAFFGQGTRLTVV.

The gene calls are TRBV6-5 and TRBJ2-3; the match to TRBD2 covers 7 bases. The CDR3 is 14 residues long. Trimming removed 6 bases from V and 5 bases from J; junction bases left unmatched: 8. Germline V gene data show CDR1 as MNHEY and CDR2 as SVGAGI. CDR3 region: CASSRGVAGDTQYF. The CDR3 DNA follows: TGTGCCAGCAGCCGGGGGGTGGCGGGAGATACGCAGTATTTT.

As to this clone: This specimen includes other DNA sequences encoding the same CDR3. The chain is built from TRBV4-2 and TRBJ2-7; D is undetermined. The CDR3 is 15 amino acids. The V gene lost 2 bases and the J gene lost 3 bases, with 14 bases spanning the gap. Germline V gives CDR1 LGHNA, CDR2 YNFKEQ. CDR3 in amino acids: CASSQQDSLFYEQYF. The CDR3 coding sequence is TGTGCCAGCAGCCAACAAGATAGCCTTTTCTACGAGCAGTACTTC.

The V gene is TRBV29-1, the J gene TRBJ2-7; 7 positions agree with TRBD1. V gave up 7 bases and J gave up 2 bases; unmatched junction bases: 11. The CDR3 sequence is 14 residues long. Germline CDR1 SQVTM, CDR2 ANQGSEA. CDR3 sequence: CSALLATGTYEQYF. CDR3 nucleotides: TGCAGCGCGCTGCTTGCGACAGGGACCTACGAGCAGTACTTC.

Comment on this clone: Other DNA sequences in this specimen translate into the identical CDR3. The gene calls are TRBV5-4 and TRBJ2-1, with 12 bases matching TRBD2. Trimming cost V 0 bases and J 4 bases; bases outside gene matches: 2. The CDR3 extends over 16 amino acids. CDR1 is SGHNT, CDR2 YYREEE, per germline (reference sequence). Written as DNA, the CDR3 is TGTGCCAGCAGCTTGGGGCTAGCGGGAGGGTACAATGAGCAGTTCTTC. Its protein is CASSLGLAGGYNEQFF.

The CDR3 DNA follows: TGTGCCTGGAGTGACGTGGGGGACTCAACAGGAGCTTTCTTT. Translated: CAWSDVGDSTGAFF. The chain employs TRBV30 and TRBJ1-1, with D perhaps TRBD1 (5 bases). CDR3 length equals 14 residues. Looked up from germline, CDR1 is GTSNPN and CDR2 is SVGIG (reference sequence). The V and J ends lost 1 base and 10 bases respectively, with 19 bases between them.

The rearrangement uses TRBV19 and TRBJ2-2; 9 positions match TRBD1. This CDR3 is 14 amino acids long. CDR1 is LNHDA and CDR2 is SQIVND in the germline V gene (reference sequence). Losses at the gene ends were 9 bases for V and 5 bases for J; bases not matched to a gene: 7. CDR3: CASSTGGWTGELFF. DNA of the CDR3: TGTGCCAGCAGCACAGGGGGCTGGACCGGGGAGCTGTTTTTT. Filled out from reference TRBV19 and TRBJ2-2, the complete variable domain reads DGGITQSPKYLFRKEGQNVTLSCEQNLNHDAMYWYRQDPGQGLRLIYYSQIVNDFQKGDIAEGYSVSREKKESFPLTVTSAQKNPTAFYLCASSTGGWTGELFFGEGSRLTVL.

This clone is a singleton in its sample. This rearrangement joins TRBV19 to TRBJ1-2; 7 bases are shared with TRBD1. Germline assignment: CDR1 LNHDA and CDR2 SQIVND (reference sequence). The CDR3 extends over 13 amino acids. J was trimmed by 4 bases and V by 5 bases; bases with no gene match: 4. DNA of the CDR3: TGTGCCAGTAGTTTCCGGACAGGCTATGGCTACACCTTC. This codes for CASSFRTGYGYTF.

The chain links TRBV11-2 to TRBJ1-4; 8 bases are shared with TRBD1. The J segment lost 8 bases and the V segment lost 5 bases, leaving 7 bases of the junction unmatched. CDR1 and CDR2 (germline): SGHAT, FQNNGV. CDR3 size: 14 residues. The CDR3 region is CASSKDRVGEKLFF. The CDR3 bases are TGTGCCAGCAGCAAGGACAGGGTTGGAGAAAAACTGTTTTTT.

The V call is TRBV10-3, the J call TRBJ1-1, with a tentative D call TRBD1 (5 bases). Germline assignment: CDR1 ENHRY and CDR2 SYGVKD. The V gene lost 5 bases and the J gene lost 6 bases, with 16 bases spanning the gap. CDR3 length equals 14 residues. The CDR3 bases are TGTGCCATCAGTCCCGCGGGGGGTTCGGCTGAAGCTTTCTTT. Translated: CAISPAGGSAEAFF.

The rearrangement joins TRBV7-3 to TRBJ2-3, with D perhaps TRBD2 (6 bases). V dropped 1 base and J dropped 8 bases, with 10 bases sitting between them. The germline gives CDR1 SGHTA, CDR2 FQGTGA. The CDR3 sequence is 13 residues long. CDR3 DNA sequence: TGTGCCAGCAGCTTAAAATTGGGGGGTACGCAGTATTTT. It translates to CASSLKLGGTQYF. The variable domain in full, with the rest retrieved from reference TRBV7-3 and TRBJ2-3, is GAGVSQTPSNKVTEKGKYVELRCDPISGHTALYWYRQSLGQGPEFLIYFQGTGAADDSGLPNDRFFAVRPEGSVSTLKIQRTERGDSAVYLCASSLKLGGTQYFGPGTRLTVL.

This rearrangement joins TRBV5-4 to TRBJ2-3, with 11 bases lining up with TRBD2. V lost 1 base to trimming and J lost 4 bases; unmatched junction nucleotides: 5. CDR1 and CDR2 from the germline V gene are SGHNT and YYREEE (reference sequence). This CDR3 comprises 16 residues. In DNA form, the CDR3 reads TGTGCCAGCAGCTTGTTTTTAGCGGGAGGGCCAGATACGCAGTATTTT. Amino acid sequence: CASSLFLAGGPDTQYF.

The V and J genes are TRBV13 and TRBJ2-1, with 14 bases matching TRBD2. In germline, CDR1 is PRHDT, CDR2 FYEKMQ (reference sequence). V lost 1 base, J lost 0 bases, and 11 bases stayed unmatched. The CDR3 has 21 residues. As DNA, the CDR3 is TGTGCCAGCAGCTTAGTAGAGGGACTAGCGGGAGCCCCGAGCTCCTACAATGAGCAGTTCTTC. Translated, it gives CASSLVEGLAGAPSSYNEQFF.

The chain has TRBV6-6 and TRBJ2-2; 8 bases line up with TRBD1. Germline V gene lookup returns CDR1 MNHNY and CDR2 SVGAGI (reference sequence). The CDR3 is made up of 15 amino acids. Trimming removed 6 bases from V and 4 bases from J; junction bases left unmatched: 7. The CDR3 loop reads CASSQTTGATGELFF. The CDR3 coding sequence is TGTGCCAGCAGCCAAACGACAGGGGCCACCGGGGAGCTGTTTTTT.

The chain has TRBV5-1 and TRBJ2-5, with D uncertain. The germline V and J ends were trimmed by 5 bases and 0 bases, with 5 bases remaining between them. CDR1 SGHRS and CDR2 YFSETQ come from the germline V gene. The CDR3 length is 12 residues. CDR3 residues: CASRTNQETQYF. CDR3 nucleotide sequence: TGCGCCAGCAGGACAAACCAAGAGACCCAGTACTTC.

The CDR3 DNA reads as TGCGCCAGCAGCCAAGTGATGGGACTAGCGGGAAGCAGGGCCCCCGCAGATACGCAGTATTTT. This encodes CASSQVMGLAGSRAPADTQYF. The rearrangement uses TRBV4-3 and TRBJ2-3; 13 bases map to TRBD2. This CDR3 has 21 amino acids. The V segment lost 1 base and the J segment 4 bases; nucleotides outside the gene matches: 17. The germline gives CDR1 LGHNA, CDR2 YSLEER.

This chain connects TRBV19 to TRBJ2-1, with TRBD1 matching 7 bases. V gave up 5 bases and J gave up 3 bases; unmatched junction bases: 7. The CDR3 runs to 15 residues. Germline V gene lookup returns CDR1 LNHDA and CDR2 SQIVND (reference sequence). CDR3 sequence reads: CASSRPGQHYNEQFF. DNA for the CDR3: TGTGCCAGTAGTCGACCGGGACAGCACTACAATGAGCAGTTCTTC. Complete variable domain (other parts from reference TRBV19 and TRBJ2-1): DGGITQSPKYLFRKEGQNVTLSCEQNLNHDAMYWYRQDPGQGLRLIYYSQIVNDFQKGDIAEGYSVSREKKESFPLTVTSAQKNPTAFYLCASSRPGQHYNEQFFGPGTRLTVL.

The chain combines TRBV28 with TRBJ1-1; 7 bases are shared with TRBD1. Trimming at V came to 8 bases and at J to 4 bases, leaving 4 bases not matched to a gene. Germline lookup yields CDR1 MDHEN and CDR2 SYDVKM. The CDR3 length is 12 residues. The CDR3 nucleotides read TGTGCCAGCTGGGCAGGGGGCACTGAAGCTTTCTTT. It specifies CASWAGGTEAFF.

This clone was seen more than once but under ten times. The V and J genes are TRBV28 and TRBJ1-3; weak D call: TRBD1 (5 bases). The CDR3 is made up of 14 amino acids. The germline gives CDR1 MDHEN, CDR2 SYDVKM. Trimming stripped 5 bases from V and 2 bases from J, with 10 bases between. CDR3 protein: CASSLQTAGNTIYF. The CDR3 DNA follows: TGTGCCAGCAGTCTCCAGACAGCTGGAAACACCATATATTTT.